The entry below describes one T cell receptor (beta chain). Its antigen is currently unknown. V lost 6 bases and J lost 5; bases outside the gene matches: 7. Germline V gene sequence: CDR1 SGHAT, CDR2 FQDESV (reference sequence). CDR3 length: 14 residues. Libraries were prepared by immunoSEQ multiplex PCR; TCRdb keeps only in-frame clonotypes and omits some of them. The repertoire has under 2,000,000 clones, about 94% of them found once; the top ten carry 0.95% to 1.5%. This sample is part of a study of shared clonotypes between healthy human individuals. Study observations and caveats: Memory subsets had estimated richness that was generally smaller than that of naive subsets.

CD8 cells regarded as naive lacked CD45RO, were positively chosen for CCR7, and omitted terminally differentiated effector memory CD45RA+ cells. The material sequenced was naive CD8+ T cells sorted from blood. This TCR was recovered from a man aged 18 to 30 in good health. The chain carries TRBV11-1 and TRBJ2-1; 7 bases are a match to TRBD1. CDR3 nucleotides: TGTGCCAGCAGTTCCGGACAGGTCCACAATGAGCAGTTCTTC. It yields the protein CASSSGQVHNEQFF.